These 4 T cell receptor beta chains were all obtained from the same sample, sequenced in a study of T cell repertoires in cytomegalovirus infection (dated by TCRdb to about 2019). The listed sequencing device is Illumina HiSeq 1500. TCRdb ran its own pipeline on the public reads, namely fastp trimming at Q25 and MiXCR clone calling, and kept in-frame beta chains. Rows with a matching CDR3 protein are joined into one entry that keeps the most common DNA and genes. The sample table records about 160,000 distinct CDR3 sequences; roughly a fifth of these occur just once. Jointly, the top ten make up 25% of the sample. This specimen's treatment or condition label, per the study, means: in vitro stimulation with specific CMV peptide epitopes to enrich CMV-specific T cells. These receptors have no identified antigens. Sample: CD8+ T cells from cultured PBMCs, taken from culture after CMV antigen stimulation. The receptors come from a human donor in good health (CMV status not recorded). Some clones in this sample may be carry-over from other donors' samples.

Only one count was recorded for this clonotype. V is TRBV11-2 and J is TRBJ2-3, with TRBD1 identical over 9 bases. V was clipped by 5 bases and J by 5 bases; unmatched bases: 8. Germline V gives CDR1 SGHAT, CDR2 FQNNGV. CDR3 length: 15 amino acids. CDR3 region: CASSLWDRELDTQYF. The CDR3, as DNA: TGTGCCAGCAGCCTATGGGACAGGGAATTAGATACGCAGTATTTT.

This chain connects TRBV7-2 to TRBJ1-6; D remains unclear. The CDR3 sequence is 13 residues long. The V end was cut by 5 bases, the J end by 9 bases, with 11 bases between. Germline values: CDR1 SGHTA, CDR2 FQGNSA. CDR3 nucleotides: TGTGCCAGCAGCCTAATGTCAGGTTCACCCCTCCACTTT. Translating gives CASSLMSGSPLHF.

The chain has TRBV20-1 and TRBJ1-3; TRBD1 aligns across 7 bases. Per the germline V gene, CDR1 is DFQATT and CDR2 is SNEGSKA (reference sequence). This CDR3 has 16 amino acids. V was pared by 0 bases and J by 3 bases, with 8 bases of the junction left unmatched. CDR3 loop: CSARDQQGLGGNTIYF. CDR3 coding DNA: TGCAGTGCTAGAGATCAACAGGGGCTCGGTGGAAACACCATATATTTT.

This clonotype turned up a few times. The chain recombines TRBV6-1 with TRBJ2-7, with D perhaps assigned TRBD1 or TRBD2 (5 bases each). The germline V gene has CDR1 MNHNS and CDR2 SASEGT. The CDR3 runs 17 residues. The V gene lost 3 bases and the J gene lost 5 bases, with 23 bases spanning the gap. CDR3 nucleotide sequence: TGTGCCAGCAGTGATAAGAGGGGTTACAAGGTCCTGGACGAGCAGTACTTC. It encodes CASSDKRGYKVLDEQYF.